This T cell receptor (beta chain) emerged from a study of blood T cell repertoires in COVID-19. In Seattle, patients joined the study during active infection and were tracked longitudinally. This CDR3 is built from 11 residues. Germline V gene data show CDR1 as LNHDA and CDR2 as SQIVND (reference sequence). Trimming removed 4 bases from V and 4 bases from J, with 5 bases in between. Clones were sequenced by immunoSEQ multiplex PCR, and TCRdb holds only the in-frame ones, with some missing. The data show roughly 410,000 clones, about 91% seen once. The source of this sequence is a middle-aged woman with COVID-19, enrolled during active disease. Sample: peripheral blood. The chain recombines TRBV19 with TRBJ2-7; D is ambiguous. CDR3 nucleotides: TGTGCCAGTAGTAACGGTTACGAGCAGTACTTC. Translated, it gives CASSNGYEQYF.